Listed here are 23 T cell receptor beta chains from one sample, sequenced in a study of OX40 agonist ivuxolimab in advanced cancers. The table came from immunoSEQ multiplex PCR; TCRdb's copy has only in-frame clones and leaves some out. The data show about 87,000 clones, roughly 85% seen once. Sequences were derived from CD4+ or CD8+ T cells sorted from blood, sampled in a trial of the OX40 agonist ivuxolimab. Receptors originate from an adult with an advanced solid tumor such as melanoma, head and neck, liver or kidney cancer.

A note on this clone: Other DNA sequences in this specimen translate into the identical CDR3. V usage is TRBV6-1 and J usage is TRBJ1-5; 7 bases match TRBD1. The CDR3 has 15 residues. Germline V CDR1 and CDR2: MNHNS, SASEGT. J gave up 0 bases and V 4 bases, and 3 bases lay outside the gene matches. CDR3 protein: CASSGGQNSNQPQHF. DNA for the CDR3: TGTGCCAGCAGTGGGGGACAGAATAGCAATCAGCCCCAGCATTTT.

This chain connects TRBV7-6 to TRBJ2-5; TRBD1 matches 7 bases. With the DNA end fitting TRBJ2-7 better, the J assignment may be wrong. This CDR3 is built from 15 residues. CDR1 SGHVS and CDR2 FNYEAQ come from the germline V gene. Written as DNA, the CDR3 is TGTGCCAGCAGCAGAGCGGAGACAGGGCTCTACGAGCAGTACTTC. Protein sequence: CASSRAETGLYEQYF.

The chain employs TRBV4-3 and TRBJ1-4; D gene unclear. V was shortened by 1 base and J by 7 bases, with 10 bases between the two germline ends. The CDR3 extends over 14 amino acids. The germline V gene encodes CDR1 LGHNA and CDR2 YSLEER. The CDR3 DNA sequence: TGCGCCAGCAGCCAAGGGGAGGGTAGTGAAAAACTGTTTTTT. This translates into CASSQGEGSEKLFF.

This clone was observed once. The genes are TRBV7-9 and TRBJ2-2; D gene uncertain. Germline CDR1 and CDR2: SEHNR and FQNEAQ (reference sequence). The CDR3 contains 14 residues. Trimming took 1 base from V and 4 from J, leaving 7 bases between them. The CDR3 protein is CASSLGWRTGELFF. In nucleotides, the CDR3 is TGTGCCAGCAGCTTAGGTTGGCGCACCGGGGAGCTGTTTTTT.

This chain connects TRBV6-5 to TRBJ2-7; 9 bases are shared with TRBD1. J gave up 3 bases and V 6 bases, and 6 bases lay outside the gene matches. This CDR3 has 14 residues. Germline-derived CDR1 and CDR2 are MNHEY and SVGAGI. The CDR3 DNA follows: TGTGCCAGCAGGCACGGACAGGGGAACTACGAGCAGTACTTC. It translates to CASRHGQGNYEQYF.

The V gene is TRBV5-1, the J gene TRBJ2-3; D not certain. The length of the CDR3 is 14 residues. CDR1 and CDR2 from the germline V gene are SGHRS and YFSETQ. V was cut by 0 bases and J by 8 bases, with 13 bases left in between. This CDR3 is CASSLAGVPGTQYF. CDR3 coding DNA: TGCGCCAGCAGCTTGGCAGGAGTACCGGGTACGCAGTATTTT.

The chain carries TRBV4-1 and TRBJ2-4; the match to TRBD2 covers 9 bases. Germline CDR1 is MGHRA and CDR2 is YSYEKL. Trimming took 0 bases from V and 3 from J; bases not matched to a gene: 12. The CDR3 has 19 amino acids. CDR3 in DNA: TGCGCCAGCAGCCAAGAACGAAGGCTAGCGGGGACTAACAAAAACATTCAGTACTTC. This codes for CASSQERRLAGTNKNIQYF.

This chain joins TRBV19 and TRBJ2-7; 10 bases are a match to TRBD1. V shed 2 bases and J 2 bases; nucleotides not matched to a gene: 9. Germline CDR1 and CDR2: LNHDA and SQIVND (reference sequence). This CDR3 spans 17 amino acids. The DNA of the CDR3 is TGTGCCAGTAGTATAAAAGGTTTCGGACAGGGGGCCTACGAGCAGTACTTC. Translated: CASSIKGFGQGAYEQYF.

This clone came up a few times. This sequence joins TRBV2 and TRBJ1-5, with D tentatively TRBD1 (5 bases). Germline V lookup: CDR1 SNHLY, CDR2 FYNNEI. The V end was cut by 5 bases, the J end by 3 bases, with 11 bases between. This CDR3 contains 14 residues. As DNA, the CDR3 is TGTGCCAGCAGTTTACAGGTGTCCAATCAGCCCCAGCATTTT. It encodes CASSLQVSNQPQHF.

The chain employs TRBV7-2 and TRBJ2-5; D not resolved. V was clipped by 4 bases and J by 5 bases, with 11 bases between them. The CDR3 length is 13 residues. Germline values: CDR1 SGHTA, CDR2 FQGNSA. The CDR3 reads CASSSGRRETQYF. In DNA, the CDR3 is TGTGCCAGCAGCTCCGGGCGGCGGGAGACCCAGTACTTC.

The gene calls are TRBV18 and TRBJ1-3; TRBD1 aligns across 12 bases. J was trimmed by 6 bases and V by 6 bases; bases with no gene match: 9. CDR1 KGHSH and CDR2 LQKENI come from the germline V gene. CDR3 length equals 16 residues. CDR3 region: CASSTTGTGGENTIYF. CDR3 nucleotide sequence: TGTGCCAGCTCTACCACCGGGACAGGGGGCGAAAACACCATATATTTT.

This CDR3 reads CATNPSGGNNYGYTF. In DNA, the CDR3 is TGTGCTACCAATCCGAGCGGAGGGAATAACTATGGCTACACCTTC. The chain combines TRBV6-5 with TRBJ1-2; D remains unclear. Germline values: CDR1 MNHEY, CDR2 SVGAGI. The CDR3 totals 15 residues.

The rearrangement links TRBV11-2 to TRBJ1-2; the match to TRBD1 covers 9 bases. CDR1 and CDR2 from the germline V gene are SGHAT and FQNNGV. J was trimmed by 4 bases and V by 5 bases; bases with no gene match: 14. The CDR3 has 17 residues. The CDR3 is CASSAGTGLPASYGYTF. DNA of the CDR3: TGTGCCAGCAGCGCCGGGACAGGGCTCCCCGCTAGCTATGGCTACACCTTC.

V usage is TRBV6-5 and J usage is TRBJ1-1, with D maybe TRBD1 (5 bases). The CDR3 length is 13 residues. Trimming cost V 4 bases and J 1 base, with 7 bases left between them. The V gene's germline CDR1 is MNHEY and CDR2 SVGAGI. The CDR3 protein is CASSSTGNTEAFF. CDR3 sequence (DNA): TGTGCCAGCAGTTCCACAGGGAACACTGAAGCTTTCTTT.

This sequence joins TRBV19 and TRBJ1-5; TRBD1 matches at 11 bases. CDR1 is LNHDA and CDR2 is SQIVND in the germline V gene (reference sequence). Trimming cost V 3 bases and J 6 bases; bases outside gene matches: 1. This CDR3 has 14 residues. The CDR3 DNA sequence: TGTGCCAGTAGTATGGGACAGGGGGGTCAGCCCCAGCATTTT. The encoded protein is CASSMGQGGQPQHF.

The chain uses TRBV6-5 and TRBJ1-2; D is unclear. V lost 2 bases and J lost 2, with 12 bases in between. There are 15 residues in the CDR3. Looked up from germline, CDR1 is MNHEY and CDR2 is SVGAGI. CDR3 region: CASSYSRAPNYGYTF. In nucleotides, the CDR3 is TGTGCCAGCAGTTACAGCCGGGCCCCCAACTATGGCTACACCTTC.

The chain links TRBV7-2 to TRBJ1-4, with 10 positions matching TRBD1. The germline V gene encodes CDR1 SGHTA and CDR2 FQGNSA. The CDR3 contains 16 residues. Unmatched junction bases numbered 13, after V lost 4 bases and J lost 11 bases. CDR3 sequence reads: CASSSRLIKDRGKLFF. The CDR3 region has the DNA TGTGCCAGCAGCTCCCGACTCATAAAGGACAGGGGGAAACTGTTTTTT. Full variable domain (missing parts from reference TRBV7-2 and TRBJ1-4): GAGVSQSPSNKVTEKGKDVELRCDPISGHTALYWYRQSLGQGLEFLIYFQGNSAPDKSGLPSDRFSAERTGGSVSTLTIQRTQQEDSAVYLCASSSRLIKDRGKLFFGSGTQLSVL.

The chain recombines TRBV11-2 with TRBJ2-7, with a possible D match to TRBD1 (5 bases). With 5 bases removed from V and 6 bases from J, the gap between germline ends came to 11 bases. Germline V CDR1 and CDR2: SGHAT, FQNNGV. The length of the CDR3 is 12 residues. The CDR3, as DNA: TGTGCCAGCAGCCTTCAGGGTGGCGAGCAGTACTTC. It translates to CASSLQGGEQYF.

The chain couples TRBV7-2 to TRBJ1-2; D is perhaps TRBD1 (5 bases). Germline values: CDR1 SGHTA, CDR2 FQGNSA. V shed 5 bases and J shed 2 bases, with 15 bases lying between them. This CDR3 has 15 amino acids. The CDR3: CASSPPGRNNYGYTF. The DNA for the CDR3 is TGTGCCAGCAGCCCCCCAGGGAGGAACAACTATGGCTACACCTTC. Using reference TRBV7-2 and TRBJ1-2 for the parts outside the CDR3, the full variable domain is GAGVSQSPSNKVTEKGKDVELRCDPISGHTALYWYRQSLGQGLEFLIYFQGNSAPDKSGLPSDRFSAERTGGSVSTLTIQRTQQEDSAVYLCASSPPGRNNYGYTFGSGTRLTVV.

This chain links TRBV6-5 with TRBJ1-5; 8 nucleotides agree with TRBD1. The CDR3 loop spans 15 amino acids. Unmatched junction bases numbered 13, after V lost 10 bases and J lost 5 bases. Germline V CDR1 and CDR2: MNHEY, SVGAGI. The CDR3, as DNA: TGTGCCACTCGGGCCGGGACAGGCCTATATCAGCCCCAGCATTTT. Translated: CATRAGTGLYQPQHF.

This chain connects TRBV7-3 to TRBJ2-2; the D gene could be TRBD1 or TRBD2 (5 bases each). The length of the CDR3 is 16 residues. Trimming removed 3 bases from V and 2 bases from J, with 13 bases in between. Germline loops: CDR1 SGHTA, CDR2 FQGTGA. The CDR3 loop is CASSFQGPDNTGELFF. The CDR3, as DNA: TGTGCCAGCAGCTTCCAGGGACCGGACAACACCGGGGAGCTGTTTTTT.

The chain uses TRBV7-9 and TRBJ2-7, with D possibly TRBD1 on 6 matching bases. The CDR3 runs to 15 residues. In germline, CDR1 is SEHNR, CDR2 FQNEAQ (reference sequence). The V and J ends lost 2 bases and 0 bases respectively, with 11 bases between them. CDR3 nucleotide sequence: TGTGCCAGCAGCTTAACTGCAGGGGTCTCCTACGAGCAGTACTTC. Amino acid sequence: CASSLTAGVSYEQYF.

The rearrangement links TRBV19 to TRBJ1-2; TRBD1 aligns across 7 bases. Germline assignment: CDR1 LNHDA and CDR2 SQIVND (reference sequence). The trim removed 7 bases at V and 8 bases at J, leaving 13 bases unmatched. There are 14 residues in the CDR3. The CDR3 sequence: CASTNRGEGWGYTF. The CDR3 bases are TGTGCCAGTACGAACAGGGGTGAGGGTTGGGGCTACACCTTC.